These T cell receptor beta chains were read from a single sample in a study of Graves' ophthalmopathy and Graves' hyperthyroidism. TCRdb fed the multiplex PCR reads into MiXCR, producing one record per CDR3 protein. The table lists approximately 1.2 million distinct CDR3 sequences, about two fifths of them singletons. Specimen: peripheral blood or thyroid tissue (not recorded which). These receptors all stem from an adult man with Graves' hyperthyroidism. The CDR3 runs from the conserved cysteine through the conserved F or W.

V gene: TRBV7-2
CDR3 protein: CASSLGRGATYSPLHF

V gene: TRBV5-1
CDR3 protein: CASSFMGNSYEQYF

V gene: TRBV4-3
CDR3 protein: CASSQAPSGEETQYF

V gene: TRBV7-2
CDR3 protein: CAGSEGPSYEQYF

V gene: TRBV12-3/TRBV12-4
CDR3 protein: CASSLSDRAGDYGYTF

V gene: TRBV12-3/TRBV12-4
CDR3 protein: CASRQGQGAGAFF

V gene: TRBV2
CDR3 protein: CASSEAPVETQYF

V gene: TRBV5-1
CDR3 protein: CASSKTLAGEQYF

V gene: TRBV20-1
CDR3 protein: CSATQDGLEAFF

V gene: TRBV20-1
CDR3 protein: CSSERRNSNQPQHF

V gene: TRBV2
CDR3 protein: CASRETGLAGGRQSDEQYF

V gene: TRBV10-3
CDR3 protein: CATGLAGAYEQYF

V gene: TRBV29-1
CDR3 protein: CSVETRYTTEEQYF

V gene: TRBV28
CDR3 protein: CASSLRRVGGYQPQHF

V gene: TRBV6-5
CDR3 protein: CASNLRGFNTEAFF

V gene: TRBV25-1
CDR3 protein: CASVDSGGNSPLHF

V gene: TRBV9
CDR3 protein: CASSVATADTQYF

V gene: TRBV2
CDR3 protein: CASIRESQETQYF

V gene: TRBV11-2
CDR3 protein: CASSLDSGARSPLHF

V gene: TRBV5-8
CDR3 protein: CASSRQDGLEQYF

V gene: TRBV15
CDR3 protein: CATSRDLGEAFF

V gene: TRBV7-2
CDR3 protein: CASSVGQTKDYGYTF

V gene: TRBV7-8
CDR3 protein: CASSYSGRISYEQYF

V gene: TRBV7-8
CDR3 protein: CASIEGSSGANVLTF

V gene: TRBV13
CDR3 protein: CASSLDPDGYTF

V gene: TRBV29-1
CDR3 protein: CSVVGGRNTEAFF

V gene: TRBV10-2
CDR3 protein: CASSESGLAGFGGELFF

V gene: TRBV7-2
CDR3 protein: CASSPYAVRETQYF

V gene: TRBV7-9
CDR3 protein: CASSLGPQVSETQYF

V gene: TRBV12-3/TRBV12-4
CDR3 protein: CASSFGTVNQPQHF

V gene: TRBV15
CDR3 protein: CATSRPLTANTIYF

V gene: TRBV7-2
CDR3 protein: CARVGTGSSYEQYF

V gene: TRBV6-5
CDR3 protein: CASSFVIWGGQAFF

V gene: TRBV10-3
CDR3 protein: CAISAQGGGNQPQHF

V gene: TRBV7-9
CDR3 protein: CASSLDGRIKDTQYF

V gene: TRBV11-2
CDR3 protein: CASSFGGQLYEQYF

V gene: TRBV2
CDR3 protein: CASSERGDTGELFF

V gene: TRBV3-1
CDR3 protein: CASSQAASDMYEQYF

V gene: TRBV12-3/TRBV12-4
CDR3 protein: CASGDRGRYIQAFF

V gene: TRBV27
CDR3 protein: CASSLRPGGYQPQHF

V gene: TRBV5-1
CDR3 protein: CASSIRDRAWGTEAFF

V gene: TRBV4-1
CDR3 protein: CASSQVASGRATGELFF

V gene: TRBV28
CDR3 protein: CAITGTGTGYGYTF

V gene: TRBV29-1
CDR3 protein: CSDTGTPLFF

V gene: TRBV2
CDR3 protein: CAGTSDRATYGYTF

V gene: TRBV19
CDR3 protein: CASSKGQGATNEKLFF

V gene: TRBV6-5
CDR3 protein: CASSTSDGIYEQHF

V gene: TRBV12-3/TRBV12-4
CDR3 protein: CASSPSVGANVLTF

V gene: TRBV5-1
CDR3 protein: CASSLKGGPGEQYF

V gene: TRBV7-9
CDR3 protein: CASSVDGRGGAETQYF

V gene: TRBV19
CDR3 protein: CASSIRTQHF

V gene: TRBV7-8
CDR3 protein: CASSPKRGYNSPLHF

V gene: TRBV6-6
CDR3 protein: CASSYSSGGKSSYNSPLHF

V gene: TRBV19
CDR3 protein: CASTLGRRIGVTEAFF

V gene: TRBV2
CDR3 protein: CASSLKAGGGLYEQYF